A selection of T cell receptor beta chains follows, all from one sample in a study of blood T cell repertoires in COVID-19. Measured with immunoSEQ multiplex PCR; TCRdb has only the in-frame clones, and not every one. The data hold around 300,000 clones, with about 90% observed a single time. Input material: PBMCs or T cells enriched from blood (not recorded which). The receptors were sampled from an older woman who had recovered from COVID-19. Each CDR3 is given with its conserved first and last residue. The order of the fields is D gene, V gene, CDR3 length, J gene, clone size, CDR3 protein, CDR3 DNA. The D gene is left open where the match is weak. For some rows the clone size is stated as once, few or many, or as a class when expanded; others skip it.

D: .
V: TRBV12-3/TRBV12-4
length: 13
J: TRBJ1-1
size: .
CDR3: CASSPPGGTEAFF
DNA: TGTGCCAGCAGTCCCCCCGGGGGGACTGAAGCTTTCTTT

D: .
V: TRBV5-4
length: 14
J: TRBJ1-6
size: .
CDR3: CASSLETSNSPLHF
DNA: TGTGCCAGCAGCTTGGAGACAAGCAATTCACCCCTCCACTTT

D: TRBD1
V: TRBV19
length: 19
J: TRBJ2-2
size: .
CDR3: CASSPRDRGHPRNTGELFF
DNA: TGTGCCAGTAGTCCCCGGGACAGGGGACACCCTCGGAACACCGGGGAGCTGTTTTTT

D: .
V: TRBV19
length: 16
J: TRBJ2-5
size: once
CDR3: CASSRQGQGSLETQYF
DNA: TGTGCCAGTAGTAGGCAGGGGCAGGGGTCGTTAGAGACCCAGTACTTC

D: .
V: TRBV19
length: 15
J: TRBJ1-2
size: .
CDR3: CASSILAGEGSGYTF
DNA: TGTGCCAGTAGTATTCTCGCAGGGGAAGGGTCTGGCTACACCTTC

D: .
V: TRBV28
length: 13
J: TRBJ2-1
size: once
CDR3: CASRFRVYNEQFF
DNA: TGTGCCAGCAGGTTTCGGGTTTACAATGAGCAGTTCTTC

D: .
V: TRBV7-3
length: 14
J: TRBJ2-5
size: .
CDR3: CASSKTGWGETQYF
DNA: TGTGCCAGCAGTAAAACAGGGTGGGGAGAGACCCAGTACTTC

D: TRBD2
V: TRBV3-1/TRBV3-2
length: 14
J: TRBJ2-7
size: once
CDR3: CASSHKTSWSEQYF
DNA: TGTGCCAGCAGCCATAAGACTAGCTGGTCTGAGCAGTACTTC

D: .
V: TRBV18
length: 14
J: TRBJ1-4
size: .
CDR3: CASSVGYGLEKLFF
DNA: TGTGCCAGCTCCGTAGGTTATGGACTTGAAAAACTGTTTTTT

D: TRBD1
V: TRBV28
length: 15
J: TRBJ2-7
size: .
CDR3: CASTWGTGGSYEQYF
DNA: TGTGCCAGCACTTGGGGGACAGGGGGCTCCTACGAGCAGTACTTC

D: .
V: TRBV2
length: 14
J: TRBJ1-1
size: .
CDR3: CASSPGGGTTEAFF
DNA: TGTGCCAGCAGCCCCGGGGGGGGGACCACTGAAGCTTTCTTT

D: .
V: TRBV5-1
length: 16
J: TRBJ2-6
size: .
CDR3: CASSLGRGSGANVLTF
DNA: TGCGCCAGCAGCTTGGGCAGGGGTAGTGGGGCCAACGTCCTGACTTTC

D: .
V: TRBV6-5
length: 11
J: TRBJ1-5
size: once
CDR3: CASGLNQPQHF
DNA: TGTGCCAGCGGACTCAATCAGCCCCAGCATTTT

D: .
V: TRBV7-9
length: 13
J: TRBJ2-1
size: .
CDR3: CASRERDRNEQFF
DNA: TGTGCCAGCAGGGAGCGGGACAGGAATGAGCAGTTCTTC

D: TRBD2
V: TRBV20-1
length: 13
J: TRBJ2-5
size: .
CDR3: CSASLAGGETQYF
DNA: TGCAGTGCCAGTCTAGCGGGAGGAGAGACCCAGTACTTC

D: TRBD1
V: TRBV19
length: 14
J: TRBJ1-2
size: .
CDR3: CASSPQGVDYGYTF
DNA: TGTGCCAGTAGTCCGCAGGGGGTGGACTATGGCTACACCTTC

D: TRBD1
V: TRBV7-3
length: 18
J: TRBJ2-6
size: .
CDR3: CASSLSGTGSSGANVLTF
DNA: TGTGCCAGCAGCTTATCCGGGACAGGGTCCTCTGGGGCCAACGTCCTGACTTTC

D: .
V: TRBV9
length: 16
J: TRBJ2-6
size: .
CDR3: CVSSPTRGSGANVLTF
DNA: TGTGTCAGCAGCCCAACCAGAGGCTCTGGGGCCAACGTCCTGACTTTC

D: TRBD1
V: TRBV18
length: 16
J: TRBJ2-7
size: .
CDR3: CASSPKSGQRSYEQYF
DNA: TGTGCCAGCTCACCGAAGTCGGGACAGCGATCCTACGAGCAGTACTTC

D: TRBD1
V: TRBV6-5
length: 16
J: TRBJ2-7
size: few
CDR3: CASSYGQAEETYEQYF
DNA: TGTGCCAGCAGTTACGGACAGGCCGAGGAAACCTACGAGCAGTACTTC